This T cell receptor beta chain was identified in a study of early T cells in non-severe SARS-CoV-2 infection (dated by TCRdb to 2020 to 2023). Context from the whole study: Bulk RNA from unsorted whole blood was used for TCR sequencing, so alpha and beta chains could not be paired.

A case-control design nested within a healthcare worker cohort in London, UK, was used, with weekly nasopharyngeal swab PCR tests and blood sampling performed. Between 23 and 31 March 2020, the week of the UK lockdown, healthcare workers were enrolled and then followed up weekly for as long as 16 weeks. The paper's findings and limits, for the study overall: VDJdb matching was skewed toward anti-spike CD8 responses and likely underestimated virus-specific expansions by missing private and CD4 specificities.

Its CDR3 holds 12 amino acids, cysteine through phenylalanine. The CDR3 DNA has 36 bases and is translated from base 1. V ends up 5 bases short and J 9 bases short, with an unmatched junction base count of 3. CDR1 and CDR2 are read off the germline V gene as KGHDR and SFDVKD. The protocol used for the library was 5' RACE. The reads were generated on a NextSeq 500. Unique molecular identifiers were attached to individual cDNA molecules in the TCR library protocol so that sequencing error and PCR bias could be corrected. TCR alpha and beta chains were both sequenced, and the abundances of alpha and beta sequences in each sample were closely correlated with each other. The study's processing was this. Decombinator V4 was used to annotate TCR sequences for V gene, J gene and CDR3. Expanded TCRs were defined as changing significantly between any two time points under a Poisson model with p below 0.0001. TCR abundances were normalised to the total number of TCRs sequenced in each sample and reported as counts per million. MAIT TCRs were defined by TRAV1-2 paired with TRAJ12, TRAJ20 or TRAJ33, and iNKT TCRs by TRAV10 paired with TRAJ18. VDJdb, accessed 1 November 2021, was searched for CMV, EBV and SARS-CoV-2 annotated TCRs, with TCRs annotated for multiple antigens excluded. TCRdb took the public reads, trimmed them with fastp at Q25, ran MiXCR for clone calling and kept in-frame beta chains. Rows merge per CDR3 protein into single entries with the most common DNA and genes. The V and J calls, along with clone size, are taken from TCRdb and not from the paper's own processing. This sample is represented by 37,000 or so distinct CDR3 sequences; around 6.3% of them were singletons. The ten largest clones represent about 5.9% of the sample.

This clonotype was counted a few times. Its specific antigen is unknown. No per-base quality is available; no much larger clone lies one base away. Rearrangement joined TRBV24-1 to TRBJ2-1; 7 nucleotides in the junction match TRBD1. The source material was whole blood. The receptor's source is an adult who was a healthcare worker with PCR-confirmed SARS-CoV-2 infection or an uninfected control (not recorded which). At the DNA level, the sequence is TGTGCCACCAGTGGTACAGGGGTTGAGCAGTTCTTC. This encodes CATSGTGVEQFF.